This T cell receptor beta chain appears in the sequencing data of a study of breast tumors, draining lymph nodes, adjacent tissues. MiXCR was run by TCRdb on the multiplex PCR reads, yielding one entry per CDR3 protein. Among tens of thousands of distinct CDR3 sequences listed, roughly 50% were seen once. Overall study findings and caveats: Tumor repertoires ranked between lymph nodes and nontumor tissue in diversity, with V and J gene preferences. The lymph node origin of tumor T cells was framed as consistent with a hypothesis, not demonstrated. The data were judged consistent with most tumor T cells coming from lymph node and expanding in tumor.

Germline lookup yields CDR1 SGHTA and CDR2 FQGTGA. The CDR3 is made up of 14 amino acids. V lost 5 bases to trimming and J lost 2 bases, with 11 bases between them. For this clonotype: Its antigen is not identified.

Sequenced sample: breast tumor tissue. The genes are TRBV7-3 and TRBJ2-3, with D tentatively TRBD1 (5 bases). This receptor was obtained from a female donor with breast cancer. Some clones in this sample may be carry-over from other donors' samples. CDR3 protein: CASSPTDNTDTQYF. CDR3 bases: TGTGCCAGCAGCCCTACGGACAACACAGATACGCAGTATTTT.